Below are 11 T cell receptor beta chains sequenced from a single sample in a study of OX40 agonist ivuxolimab in advanced cancers. The table came from immunoSEQ multiplex PCR; TCRdb's copy has only in-frame clones and leaves some out. The table shows some 97,000 clones, with 90% occurring only once. The sequenced sample was CD4+ or CD8+ T cells sorted from blood, obtained in a trial of the OX40 agonist ivuxolimab. The origin of the receptors is an adult with an advanced solid tumor such as melanoma, head and neck, liver or kidney cancer.

Notes on this clone: Germline and junction disagree at one end, which may indicate a read error. The rearrangement links TRBV6-1 to TRBJ2-7, with D perhaps being TRBD1 or TRBD2 (5 bases each). Germline CDR1 is MNHNS and CDR2 is SASEGT. This CDR3 region has 12 residues. The chain's CDR3 is CASSASGTTFSF. CDR3 sequence (DNA): TGTGCCAGCAGTGCTTCCGGGACCACATTTTCATTC.

V and J are TRBV2 and TRBJ2-5; no reliable D call. This CDR3 region has 13 residues. V was trimmed by 5 bases and J by 2 bases, leaving 9 bases between them. CDR1 and CDR2 (germline): SNHLY, FYNNEI. The CDR3 here is CASSIEVQETQYF. The CDR3 DNA reads as TGTGCCAGCAGTATAGAGGTTCAAGAGACCCAGTACTTC.

The chain links TRBV5-6 to TRBJ2-6; D might be TRBD2 (5 bases). Looked up from germline, CDR1 is SGHDT and CDR2 is YYEEEE. The V end lost 4 bases, the J end lost 1 base, and 21 bases lay between the germline ends. This CDR3 contains 19 residues. The CDR3 region is CASSPEATTWGSGANVLTF. CDR3 bases: TGTGCCAGCAGCCCGGAGGCGACTACTTGGGGATCTGGGGCCAACGTCCTGACTTTC.

The gene calls are TRBV7-2 and TRBJ2-7; 7 positions match TRBD1. Germline-derived CDR1 and CDR2 are SGHTA and FQGNSA. V lost 6 bases to trimming and J lost 5 bases; unmatched junction nucleotides: 13. The CDR3 has 15 amino acids. As DNA, the CDR3 is TGTGCCAGCAGGCTGACAGGGCTGGGCGTACACGAGCAGTACTTC. Translated, it gives CASRLTGLGVHEQYF.

The chain joins TRBV10-1 to TRBJ2-7, with 11 positions matching TRBD1. This CDR3 spans 15 amino acids. The germline V gene encodes CDR1 WNHNN and CDR2 SYGVQD (reference sequence). With 0 bases clipped from V and 7 bases from J, the junction kept 5 bases outside the gene matches. As DNA, the CDR3 is TGCGCCAGCAGTGAGTCCTGGGACAGGGGGGGAGAGCAGTACTTC. It is translated as CASSESWDRGGEQYF.

The chain links TRBV6-1 to TRBJ1-2; 8 nucleotides line up with TRBD1. Germline V gene data show CDR1 as MNHNS and CDR2 as SASEGT. The V and J ends lost 7 bases and 2 bases, in that order; junction bases with no gene match: 6. The CDR3 is 14 amino acids. CDR3 sequence reads: CASKLTGGNYGYTF. CDR3 in DNA: TGTGCCAGCAAGTTAACAGGGGGGAACTATGGCTACACCTTC.

This chain connects TRBV5-1 to TRBJ1-2; a possible D gene is TRBD1 (5 bases). From germline, CDR1 is SGHRS and CDR2 YFSETQ. The V and J ends lost 3 bases and 8 bases respectively, with 17 bases between them. The CDR3 has 14 amino acids. CDR3 loop: CASSSDGTWLGYTF. CDR3 bases: TGCGCCAGCAGCTCCGACGGGACCTGGCTCGGCTACACCTTC.

The genes are TRBV5-1 and TRBJ2-2; no reliable D call. In germline, CDR1 is SGHRS, CDR2 YFSETQ. The V and J ends lost 0 bases and 3 bases respectively, with 6 bases between them. The CDR3 covers 14 residues. CDR3 nucleotides: TGCGCCAGCAGCTTGGATGGGGACACCGGGGAGCTGTTTTTT. The encoded protein is CASSLDGDTGELFF.

In its sample, this clone was seen once. V and J are TRBV6-5 and TRBJ2-1; tentatively, D is TRBD2 (6 bases). The CDR3 covers 15 residues. The germline gives CDR1 MNHEY, CDR2 SVGAGI. Trimming removed 0 bases from V and 4 bases from J, with 10 bases in between. The chain's CDR3 is CASSYSGAGYNEQFF. In DNA, the CDR3 is TGTGCCAGCAGTTACTCTGGGGCGGGGTACAATGAGCAGTTCTTC.

The rearrangement links TRBV5-1 to TRBJ1-1; 8 bases match TRBD1. The CDR3 length is 16 residues. The germline gives CDR1 SGHRS, CDR2 YFSETQ. The V gene end was trimmed by 4 bases and the J gene end by 1 base; junction bases not matched to a gene: 9. The chain's CDR3 is CASSNKDRGGNTEAFF. DNA of the CDR3: TGCGCCAGCAGCAATAAAGACAGGGGAGGGAACACTGAAGCTTTCTTT. Full variable domain (remainder filled in from reference TRBV5-1 and TRBJ1-1): KAGVTQTPRYLIKTRGQQVTLSCSPISGHRSVSWYQQTPGQGLQFLFEYFSETQRNKGNFPGRFSGRQFSNSRSEMNVSTLELGDSALYLCASSNKDRGGNTEAFFGQGTRLTVV.

This clone was detected once. The V and J genes are TRBV28 and TRBJ2-7; possible D gene TRBD2, 5 bases. The CDR3 loop spans 14 amino acids. V was clipped by 1 base and J by 4 bases, with 11 bases between them. Germline V gene data show CDR1 as MDHEN and CDR2 as SYDVKM. In DNA form, the CDR3 reads TGTGCCAGCAGTTTATTTGTCTCGGGGTACGAGCAGTACTTC. This encodes CASSLFVSGYEQYF.